Only one count was recorded for the clone carrying this T cell receptor (beta chain). This record belongs to a study of Ad26.COV2.S vaccination and SARS-CoV-2 variants. Study background: The COV1001 Ad26.COV2.S trial arm included the donor.

This sample's treatment: around 19 received Ad26.COV2.S at low or high dose, single or two shots; roughly five received placebo; per-sample allocation not given. Sampling was done on day 63 after the first vaccine or placebo injection. Trimming removed 6 bases at V and 1 base at J, with 12 bases between. CDR1 and CDR2 (germline): MDHEN, SYDVKM. The CDR3 totals 14 residues. Clones were read by immunoSEQ multiplex PCR, and TCRdb kept only the in-frame ones, dropping some. Of hundreds of thousands of clones listed, about 88% are singletons. This sequence was found in a person aged 18 to 65 who received the Ad26.COV2.S COVID-19 vaccine or a placebo. The chain links TRBV28 to TRBJ1-1; no reliable D call. The sequencing used peripheral blood, collected in a trial of Ad26.COV2.S vaccine versus placebo. The CDR3 nucleotides read TGTGCCAGCAGAATACCGGGAGAGAACACTGAAGCTTTCTTT. Translated, it gives CASRIPGENTEAFF.